The clone carrying this T cell receptor (beta chain) was picked up one time. Its antigen remains unidentified. TCR beta cDNA libraries had unique molecular identifiers. TCRdb independently ran MiXCR on the PCR reads; one entry per CDR3 protein. The sample carries roughly 800,000 distinct CDR3 sequences, approximately 57% recorded once. CDR1 is ENHRY and CDR2 is SYGVKD in the germline V gene. This CDR3 spans 14 amino acids. This sample stems from a study of post-analysis software for immune sequencing data. Findings and caveats of the study: Controls showed significantly higher normalized Chao1 diversity than did multiple sclerosis patients. Patients had higher frequencies than controls of about five TRBV segments, including TRBV5-6, TRBV5-1 and TRBV20-1.

This chain joins TRBV10-3 and TRBJ2-5; unclear D gene. TRBJ2-7 matches the DNA end more closely, so the J call is doubtful. This sequence was found in a girl under 18 with multiple sclerosis. Sequencing input: blood. CDR3 in DNA: TGTGCCATCAGTGAATACCCGCTCTCCTACGAGCAGTACTTC. The encoded protein is CAISEYPLSYEQYF.